This T cell receptor (beta chain) was sequenced in a study of T cell repertoires in cytomegalovirus infection. MiXCR was run by TCRdb on the reads, yielding one entry per CDR3 protein. The repertoire holds roughly 150,000 distinct CDR3 sequences, with roughly a quarter as singletons. This clonotype was observed a handful of times. CDR1 MNHEY and CDR2 SVGEGT come from the germline V gene. The CDR3 extends over 18 amino acids. The trim removed 5 bases at V and 0 bases at J, leaving 8 bases unmatched. Material for sequencing was PBMCs. The origin of this receptor is a human donor in good health (CMV status not recorded). Some clones in this sample may be carry-over from other donors' samples. The rearrangement links TRBV6-2 or TRBV6-3 to TRBJ2-6; 9 nucleotides line up with TRBD1. CDR3 protein: CASSPPGQGASGANVLTF. The CDR3 DNA follows: TGTGCCAGCAGTCCTCCGGGACAGGGAGCCTCTGGGGCCAACGTCCTGACTTTC.